Reported below is one T cell receptor (beta chain). The method was immunoSEQ multiplex PCR; TCRdb's version includes in-frame clones alone and lacks a portion of them. Found here are around 240,000 clones, about 83% of them singletons; the top ten hold 6.5% to 9%. Germline V gives CDR1 MGHDK, CDR2 SYGVNS. Trimming pared 5 bases from V and 4 bases from J, leaving 6 bases between. The CDR3 spans 12 residues. This sample stems from a study of blood T cell repertoires in COVID-19. Turning to the study itself: Donors in the United States, Italy and Spain gave samples during acute or convalescent COVID-19. PBMCs, B-cell-depleted T cells, or T cells provided the cDNA or gDNA that made up the material.

The V call is TRBV25-1, the J call TRBJ2-1; a weak D match, TRBD1 (6 bases). The sequenced sample consisted of peripheral blood. The TCR sequence derives from a woman between 50 and 59 years old with acute or convalescent COVID-19. In DNA, the CDR3 is TGTGCCAGCAGTACAGGGTACAATGAGCAGTTCTTC. Its translation: CASSTGYNEQFF.